The next 5 T cell receptor beta chains were all read from a single sample in a study of CD8 T cells in Susac syndrome. An input of about 0.5 to 1 ug of RNA was subjected to reverse transcription using random hexamers. A single record per CDR3 protein comes from TCRdb applying MiXCR to the immunoSEQ multiplex PCR reads. This table has about 300,000 distinct CDR3 sequences, around 89% appearing once. The material sequenced was CD8+ T cells from PBMCs. Receptors originate from a human donor with multiple sclerosis.

V gene TRBV10-3 combines with J gene TRBJ1-2; D is uncertain. CDR3 size: 14 residues. The germline CDR1 and CDR2 sequences are ENHRY and SYGVKD. Trimming took 0 bases from V and 4 from J, leaving 9 bases between them. The CDR3 sequence: CAISESQSLYGYTF. As DNA, the CDR3 is TGTGCCATCAGTGAGTCTCAGTCTCTCTATGGCTACACCTTC.

The chain couples TRBV4-1 to TRBJ1-1, with a possible D match to TRBD1 (5 bases). Deletions cut 8 bases from V and 1 base from J, with 14 bases between. This CDR3 contains 14 residues. Germline values: CDR1 MGHRA, CDR2 YSYEKL. The CDR3 DNA follows: TGCGCCAGCGGCGGGACTCTGTCGAACACTGAAGCTTTCTTT. Its translation: CASGGTLSNTEAFF.

The chain combines TRBV6-5 with TRBJ2-1; D is possibly TRBD2 (5 bases). Trimming shortened V by 4 bases and J by 1 base, and 20 bases separated the two germline ends. CDR1 is MNHEY, CDR2 SVGAGI, per germline. The CDR3 length is 18 residues. As DNA, the CDR3 is TGTGCCAGCAGTTTGAGTTCGCCAATAGCGCATTCCTACAATGAGCAGTTCTTC. Encoded protein: CASSLSSPIAHSYNEQFF.

The chain employs TRBV30 and TRBJ2-2; either TRBD1 or TRBD2 may fit D (5 bases each). The CDR3 spans 15 residues. Germline lookup yields CDR1 GTSNPN and CDR2 SVGIG (reference sequence). The V gene lost 6 bases and the J gene lost 0 bases, with 14 bases spanning the gap. The CDR3 loop reads CACLPGTTNTGELFF. DNA of the CDR3: TGTGCCTGTCTCCCGGGGACGACGAACACCGGGGAGCTGTTTTTT.

V and J are TRBV12-3 or TRBV12-4 and TRBJ1-6, with D hard to call. V was trimmed by 6 bases and J by 6 bases, leaving 9 bases between them. The CDR3 contains 13 residues. CDR3 loop: CASSGVPNSPLHF. DNA for the CDR3: TGTGCCAGCAGCGGGGTTCCTAATTCACCCCTCCACTTT.